The TCR beta chain under discussion was sequenced for a study of T cell responses to AZD1222 COVID-19 vaccine. Study-wide results and limits: Clonal diversity was possibly underestimated; the donors were predominantly white British and more often female. Only a handful of AZD1222 recipients were seropositive at baseline.

In germline, CDR1 is SQVTM, CDR2 ANQGSEA. After removal of 4 bases from V and 2 bases from J, the junction contained 4 bases not matched to a gene. The CDR3 has 14 amino acids. Only in-frame clones appear in the TCRdb table, and some are missing; sequencing was by immunoSEQ multiplex PCR. The repertoire holds 150,000 to 200,000 clones, with about 91% as singletons. Second doses at about 4 or about 12 weeks were pooled. In the case of this clone: Its cognate antigen is unknown.

The specimen comprised peripheral blood, sampled 28 days after the second AZD1222 dose. The sequence was collected from an adult who received the AZD1222 COVID-19 vaccine. The chain couples TRBV29-1 to TRBJ1-5, with 8 positions matching TRBD1. CDR3 residues: CSVVSGGGNQPQHF. The CDR3 DNA reads as TGCAGCGTTGTGTCAGGGGGCGGCAATCAGCCCCAGCATTTT.